The 24 T cell receptor beta chains below all came from one sample that was sequenced in a study of cytomegalovirus exposure and HLA in healthy donors (TCRdb year 2017). The library was produced with the immunoSEQ multiplex PCR assay. For the multiplex PCR, a mixture combining 60 forward primers for TCR Vbeta segments and 13 reverse primers for TCR Jbeta segments was used. Here the immuneACCESS table is served through TCRdb, limited to in-frame sequences with V and J called. Missing clones are a known gap in these copies; in checked studies unresolved V genes cover under half, and the rest lacks a known reason. For this sample there are more than 100,000 clones; roughly 76% appear just once. The ten top clones hold more than 2% of the sample. Sequencing used PBMCs. The receptors were gathered from a man under 40 in good health and CMV-seronegative.

This chain connects TRBV6-6 to TRBJ1-2; 7 bases are shared with TRBD1. The germline gives CDR1 MNHNY, CDR2 SVGAGI (reference sequence). This CDR3 has 14 amino acids. The ends lost 6 bases at V and 6 bases at J; junction bases unmatched: 10. The CDR3 reads CASRLRDREHGYTF. The CDR3 bases are TGTGCCAGCAGGCTCAGAGACAGGGAGCATGGCTACACCTTC.

The chain has TRBV5-1 and TRBJ2-1, with TRBD1 as a possible D gene (5 bases). CDR1 SGHRS and CDR2 YFSETQ come from the germline V gene. This CDR3 is 13 amino acids long. The V end was cut by 2 bases, the J end by 12 bases, with 15 bases between. The CDR3 DNA follows: TGCGCCAGCAGCTTCCGGACGGACACACGGCAGTTCTTC. It encodes CASSFRTDTRQFF.

J is TRBJ1-6 and V is TRBV25-1, with D hard to call. The CDR3 loop spans 15 amino acids. The germline V gene has CDR1 MGHDK and CDR2 SYGVNS. Trimming removed 4 bases from V and 7 bases from J, with 14 bases in between. Here the CDR3 DNA reads TGTGCCAGCAGTGCCCGGGAACTCGAAAATTCACCCCTCCACTTT. This codes for CASSARELENSPLHF.

The J gene is TRBJ2-1, the V gene TRBV14, with 8 positions matching TRBD1. There are 17 residues in the CDR3. Germline V gives CDR1 SGHDN, CDR2 FVKESK. V was pared by 3 bases and J by 3 bases, with 10 bases of the junction left unmatched. CDR3 amino acids: CASSHLRGTGDYNEQFF. The DNA of the CDR3 is TGTGCCAGCAGCCATCTCAGAGGGACAGGAGACTACAATGAGCAGTTCTTC.

The chain has TRBV5-1 and TRBJ2-5, with TRBD2 identical over 12 bases. Germline lookup yields CDR1 SGHRS and CDR2 YFSETQ. Trimming took 4 bases from V and 1 from J; bases not matched to a gene: 2. The CDR3 length is 15 residues. The DNA of the CDR3 is TGCGCCAGCAGCCCGGGACTAGCGGGCCAAGAGACCCAGTACTTC. Its protein product is CASSPGLAGQETQYF.

DNA for the CDR3: TGTGCCAGCAGTTTACGAACAGGGAGGGCTGAAGCTTTCTTT. This encodes CASSLRTGRAEAFF. V gene TRBV28 combines with J gene TRBJ1-1, with D possibly being TRBD1 (6 bases). The V end was cut by 2 bases, the J end by 6 bases, with 13 bases between. The CDR3 is made up of 14 amino acids. The germline V gene has CDR1 MDHEN and CDR2 SYDVKM.

The J gene is TRBJ2-3, the V gene TRBV7-2; 8 bases are a match to TRBD2. Germline CDR1 SGHTA, CDR2 FQGNSA. This CDR3 contains 15 residues. Trimming took 6 bases from V and 2 from J; bases not matched to a gene: 7. DNA of the CDR3: TGTGCCAGCAGTGAGCGGCGGGGGGACACAGATACGCAGTATTTT. It translates to CASSERRGDTDTQYF.

For the CDR3, the DNA is TGTGCCAGCAGTTCCGGACAGCTCACTGAAGCTTTCTTT. This codes for CASSSGQLTEAFF. The V call is TRBV28, the J call TRBJ1-1; a weak D match, TRBD1 (6 bases). Deletions cut 4 bases from V and 4 bases from J, with 10 bases between. This CDR3 region has 13 residues. CDR1 is MDHEN, CDR2 SYDVKM, per germline.

The chain uses TRBV5-1 and TRBJ1-1; D is unresolved. This CDR3 comprises 13 residues. Trimming took 4 bases from V and 1 from J, leaving 8 bases between them. Germline values: CDR1 SGHRS, CDR2 YFSETQ. The CDR3 loop is CASSLYRNTEAFF. The CDR3 coding sequence is TGCGCCAGCAGCCTATACAGGAACACTGAAGCTTTCTTT.

The chain carries TRBV27 and TRBJ1-2; 8 nucleotides align to TRBD1. V lost 6 bases to trimming and J lost 7 bases; unmatched junction nucleotides: 7. The CDR3 consists of 13 residues. Per the germline V gene, CDR1 is MNHEY and CDR2 is SMNVEV (reference sequence). CDR3 protein: CASRRTGRVGYTF. CDR3 nucleotide sequence: TGTGCCAGCAGGAGGACAGGGCGCGTTGGCTACACCTTC.

There are a few counts of this clone. The chain recombines TRBV6-5 with TRBJ1-1, with a tentative D call TRBD1 (5 bases). Germline V CDR1 and CDR2: MNHEY, SVGAGI. This CDR3 is 13 amino acids long. Trimming cost V 6 bases and J 4 bases, with 12 bases left between them. CDR3 sequence (DNA): TGTGCCAGCAGCTCCGACAGTGCCACTGAAGCTTTCTTT. This gives the protein CASSSDSATEAFF.

The chain couples TRBV6-5 to TRBJ2-3, with 8 nucleotides matching TRBD2. The CDR3 totals 16 residues. V was clipped by 4 bases and J by 7 bases; unmatched bases: 13. Germline loops: CDR1 MNHEY, CDR2 SVGAGI. The CDR3 loop is CASSSPGGRTSHTQYF. Here the CDR3 DNA reads TGTGCCAGCAGTTCCCCGGGGGGGAGGACATCACATACGCAGTATTTT.

This clone was found a few times. This chain links TRBV2 with TRBJ1-1; no definite D call. Germline CDR1 SNHLY, CDR2 FYNNEI. This CDR3 region has 13 residues. V lost 10 bases and J lost 2, with 14 bases in between. The CDR3 reads CATSKELNTEAFF. In DNA form, the CDR3 reads TGTGCCACCTCTAAGGAGCTTAACACTGAAGCTTTCTTT.

This chain uses TRBV27 with TRBJ2-5; D is perhaps TRBD1 (6 bases). The germline V gene encodes CDR1 MNHEY and CDR2 SMNVEV (reference sequence). Trimming cost V 5 bases and J 0 bases, with 10 bases left between them. This CDR3 spans 14 amino acids. The CDR3 DNA follows: TGTGCCAGCAGTCTCGGACAGTACCAAGAGACCCAGTACTTC. This sequence encodes CASSLGQYQETQYF.

J is TRBJ2-7 and V is TRBV18; D is possibly TRBD1 (6 bases). This CDR3 is 15 amino acids long. Trimming pared 2 bases from V and 0 bases from J, leaving 11 bases between. The V gene's germline CDR1 is KGHSH and CDR2 LQKENI. The CDR3 region is CASSPLGTSSYEQYF. The CDR3 DNA reads as TGTGCCAGCTCACCATTAGGGACAAGCTCCTACGAGCAGTACTTC.

The chain uses TRBV27 and TRBJ2-1; D may be TRBD1 (6 bases). Trimming took off 6 bases at V and 7 bases at J, with 22 bases between the two ends. The CDR3 loop spans 16 amino acids. Germline V CDR1 and CDR2: MNHEY, SMNVEV (reference sequence). The CDR3 region is CASRPTGSLSGNEQFF. CDR3 sequence (DNA): TGTGCCAGCAGACCGACAGGTAGCCTAAGTGGGAATGAGCAGTTCTTC.

The genes are TRBV6-1 and TRBJ2-5; maybe TRBD1 (6 bases). The germline V and J ends were trimmed by 1 base and 5 bases, with 11 bases remaining between them. The CDR3 has 14 residues. Per the germline V gene, CDR1 is MNHNS and CDR2 is SASEGT. The CDR3: CASSEGSGVETQYF. The CDR3 nucleotides read TGTGCCAGCAGTGAAGGCTCAGGGGTTGAGACCCAGTACTTC.

The CDR3 nucleotides read TGTGCCAGCAGGAGGTCAGAGATTGAGCAGTTCTTC. It translates to CASRRSEIEQFF. J is TRBJ2-1 and V is TRBV2; no reliable D call. Looked up from germline, CDR1 is SNHLY and CDR2 is FYNNEI. The CDR3 sequence is 12 residues long. Trimming cost V 6 bases and J 9 bases, with 12 bases left between them.

The chain uses TRBV11-2 and TRBJ1-1; D not certain. This CDR3 region has 13 residues. With 5 bases removed from V and 1 base from J, the gap between germline ends came to 8 bases. CDR1 is SGHAT, CDR2 FQNNGV, per germline. The CDR3 DNA follows: TGTGCCAGCAGCCCTACAGAGAACACTGAAGCTTTCTTT. Protein sequence: CASSPTENTEAFF.

This clone was counted once. This chain connects TRBV6-5 to TRBJ2-1; D ambiguous. CDR3 size: 16 residues. V was pared by 0 bases and J by 3 bases, with 12 bases between. Germline CDR1 reads MNHEY; CDR2 reads SVGAGI. CDR3 sequence: CASSYSWSPSYNEQFF. CDR3 in DNA: TGTGCCAGCAGTTACTCGTGGAGCCCCAGCTACAATGAGCAGTTCTTC.

The rearrangement uses TRBV9 and TRBJ2-3; TRBD2 matches at 9 bases. Germline assignment: CDR1 SGDLS and CDR2 YYNGEE. There are 14 residues in the CDR3. V was clipped by 5 bases and J by 6 bases; unmatched bases: 7. In DNA, the CDR3 is TGTGCCAGCAGGCGGGGGGGCCGTGCGGATACGCAGTATTTT. This translates into CASRRGGRADTQYF.

The genes are TRBV2 and TRBJ2-7; possibly TRBD2 for D (5 bases). The CDR3 extends over 13 amino acids. Trimming left V 7 bases short and J 1 base short, with 11 bases between. CDR1 and CDR2 (germline): SNHLY, FYNNEI. The CDR3 loop reads CASTYRRSYEQYF. The CDR3 DNA reads as TGTGCCAGCACGTATCGGAGGTCCTACGAGCAGTACTTC.

V gene TRBV7-2 combines with J gene TRBJ2-1, with 7 bases aligning to TRBD2. The CDR3 length is 16 residues. Germline V lookup: CDR1 SGHTA, CDR2 FQGNSA. The ends lost 5 bases at V and 0 bases at J; junction bases unmatched: 7. The CDR3 sequence: CASSPWGGVSYNEQFF. CDR3 DNA sequence: TGTGCCAGCAGCCCATGGGGGGGGGTCTCCTACAATGAGCAGTTCTTC.

The chain links TRBV9 to TRBJ1-4, with 8 bases fitting TRBD1. CDR3 length: 15 residues. After removal of 1 base from V and 8 bases from J, the junction contained 7 bases not matched to a gene. Germline CDR1 SGDLS, CDR2 YYNGEE. CDR3 sequence: CASSVLQGAGEKLFF. The CDR3 coding sequence is TGTGCCAGCAGCGTACTTCAGGGGGCCGGGGAAAAACTGTTTTTT.